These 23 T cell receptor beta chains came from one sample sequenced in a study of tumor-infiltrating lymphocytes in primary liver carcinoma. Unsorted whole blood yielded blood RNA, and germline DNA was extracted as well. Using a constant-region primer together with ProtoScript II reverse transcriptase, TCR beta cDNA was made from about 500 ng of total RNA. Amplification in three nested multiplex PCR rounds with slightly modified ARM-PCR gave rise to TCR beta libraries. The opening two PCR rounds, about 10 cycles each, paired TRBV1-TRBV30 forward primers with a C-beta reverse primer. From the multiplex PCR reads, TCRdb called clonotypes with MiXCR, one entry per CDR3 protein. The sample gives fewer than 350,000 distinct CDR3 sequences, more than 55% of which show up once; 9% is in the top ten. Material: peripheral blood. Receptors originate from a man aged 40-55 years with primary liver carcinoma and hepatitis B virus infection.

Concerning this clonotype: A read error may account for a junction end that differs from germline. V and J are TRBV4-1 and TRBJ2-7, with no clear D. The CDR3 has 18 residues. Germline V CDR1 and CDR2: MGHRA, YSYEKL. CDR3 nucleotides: TGCGCCATCAGCCAAGATCGAATGACGAAGGCCCGGTCCTACGAGCAGTACTTC. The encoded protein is CAISQDRMTKARSYEQYF.

The CDR3 DNA reads TGTGCCAGCAATTCGGGACTAGCGGGAGGCAAAGAGACCCAGTACTTC. Its translation is CASNSGLAGGKETQYF. The gene calls are TRBV2 and TRBJ2-5, with 15 bases fitting TRBD2. Germline CDR1 reads SNHLY; CDR2 reads FYNNEI. This CDR3 is 16 amino acids long. With V trimmed by 7 bases and J by 3 bases, 6 bases remained unmatched.

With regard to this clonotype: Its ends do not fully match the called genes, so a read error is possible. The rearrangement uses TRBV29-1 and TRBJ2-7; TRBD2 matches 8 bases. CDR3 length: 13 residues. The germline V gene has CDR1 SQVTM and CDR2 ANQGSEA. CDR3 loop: CSGQAAGAYEKYF. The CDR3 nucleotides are TGCAGCGGCCAAGCAGCGGGAGCCTACGAGAAGTACTTT.

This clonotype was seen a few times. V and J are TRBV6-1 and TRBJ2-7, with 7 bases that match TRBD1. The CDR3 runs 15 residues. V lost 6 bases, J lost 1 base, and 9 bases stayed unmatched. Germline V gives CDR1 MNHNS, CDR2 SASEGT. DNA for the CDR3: TGTGCCAGCAGACAGGGGAGAGGCGAATCCTACGAGCAGTACTTC. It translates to CASRQGRGESYEQYF.

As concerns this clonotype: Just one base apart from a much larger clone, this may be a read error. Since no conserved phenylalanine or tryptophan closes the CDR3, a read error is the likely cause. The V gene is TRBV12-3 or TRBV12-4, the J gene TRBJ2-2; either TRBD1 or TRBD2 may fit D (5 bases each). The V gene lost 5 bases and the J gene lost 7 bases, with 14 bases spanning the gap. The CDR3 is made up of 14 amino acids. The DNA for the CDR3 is TGTGCCAGCAGTAGGACACTAGGGAACGGGGAGCTGTTTTCT. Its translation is CASSRTLGNGELFS.

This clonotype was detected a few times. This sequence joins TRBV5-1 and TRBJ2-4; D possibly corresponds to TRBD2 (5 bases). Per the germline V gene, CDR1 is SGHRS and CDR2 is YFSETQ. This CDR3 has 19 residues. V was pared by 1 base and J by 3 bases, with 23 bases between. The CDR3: CASSLHGRETAVDKNIQYF. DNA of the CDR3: TGCGCCAGCAGCTTGCATGGTCGGGAAACAGCAGTGGACAAAAACATTCAGTACTTC.

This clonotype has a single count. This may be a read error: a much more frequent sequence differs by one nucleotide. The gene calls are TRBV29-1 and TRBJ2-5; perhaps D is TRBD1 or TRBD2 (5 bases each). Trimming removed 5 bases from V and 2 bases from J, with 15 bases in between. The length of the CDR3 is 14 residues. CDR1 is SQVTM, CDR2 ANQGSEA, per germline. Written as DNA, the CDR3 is TGCAGCGTTTTGGCGGGTGAGGGGCAAGAGACCCAGTACTTC. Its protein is CSVLAGEGQETQYF.

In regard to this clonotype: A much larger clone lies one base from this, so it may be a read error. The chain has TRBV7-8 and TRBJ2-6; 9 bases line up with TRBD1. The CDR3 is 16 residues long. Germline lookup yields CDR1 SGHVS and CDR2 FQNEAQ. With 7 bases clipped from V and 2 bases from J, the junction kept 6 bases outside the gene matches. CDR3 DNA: TGTGCCAGCACCCCTACAGGGGGCGCTGGGGCCAACGTCCTGACTTTC. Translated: CASTPTGGAGANVLTF.

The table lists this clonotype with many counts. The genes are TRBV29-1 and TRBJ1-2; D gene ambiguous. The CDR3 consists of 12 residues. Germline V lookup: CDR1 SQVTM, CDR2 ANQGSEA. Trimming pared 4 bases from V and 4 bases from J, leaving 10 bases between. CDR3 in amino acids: CSVGTPGYGYTF. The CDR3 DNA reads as TGCAGCGTTGGGACGCCCGGCTATGGCTACACCTTC.

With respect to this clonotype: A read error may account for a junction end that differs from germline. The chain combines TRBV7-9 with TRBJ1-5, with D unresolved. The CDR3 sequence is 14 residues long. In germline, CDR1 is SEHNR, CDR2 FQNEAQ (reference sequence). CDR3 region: CASSRGSSDQSQHF. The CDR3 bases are TGTGCCAGCAGCCGCGGGTCATCAGATCAGTCCCAGCATTTT.

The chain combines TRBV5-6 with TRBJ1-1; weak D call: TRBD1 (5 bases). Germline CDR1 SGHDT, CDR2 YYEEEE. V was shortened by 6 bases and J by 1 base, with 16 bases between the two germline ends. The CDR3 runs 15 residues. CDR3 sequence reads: CASNGAWGRNTEAFF. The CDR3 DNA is TGTGCCAGCAACGGGGCTTGGGGTAGGAACACTGAAGCTTTCTTT.

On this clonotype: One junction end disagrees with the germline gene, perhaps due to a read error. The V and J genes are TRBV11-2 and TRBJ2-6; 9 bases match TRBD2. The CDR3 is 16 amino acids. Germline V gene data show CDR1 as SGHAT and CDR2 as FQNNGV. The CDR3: CTSSFSGSSEANVLTF. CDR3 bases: TGTACCAGCAGCTTTAGCGGGAGCTCTGAGGCCAACGTCCTGACTTTC.

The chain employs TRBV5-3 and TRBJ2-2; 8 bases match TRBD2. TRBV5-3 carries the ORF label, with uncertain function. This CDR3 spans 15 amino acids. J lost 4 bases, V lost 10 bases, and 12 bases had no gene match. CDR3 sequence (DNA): TGTGCCGATCTGGCTAGCGGGTGGCCCACCGGGGAGCTGTTTTTT. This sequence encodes CADLASGWPTGELFF.

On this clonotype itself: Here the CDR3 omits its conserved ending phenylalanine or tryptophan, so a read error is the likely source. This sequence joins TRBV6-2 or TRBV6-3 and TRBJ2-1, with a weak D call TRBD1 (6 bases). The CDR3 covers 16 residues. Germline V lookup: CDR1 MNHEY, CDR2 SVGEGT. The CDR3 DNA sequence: TGTGCCAGCAGTCCGGGGACACAACCTCTCTACAATGGGCAGTTCCTC. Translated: CASSPGTQPLYNGQFL.

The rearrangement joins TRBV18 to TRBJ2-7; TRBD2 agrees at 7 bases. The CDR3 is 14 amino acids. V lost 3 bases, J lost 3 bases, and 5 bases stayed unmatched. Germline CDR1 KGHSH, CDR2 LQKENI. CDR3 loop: CASSPDGRNYEQYF. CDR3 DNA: TGTGCCAGCTCACCCGACGGGAGGAACTACGAGCAGTACTTC. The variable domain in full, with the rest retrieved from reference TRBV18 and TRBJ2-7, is NAGVMQNPRHLVRRRGQEARLRCSPMKGHSHVYWYRQLPEEGLKFMVYLQKENIIDESGMPKERFSAEFPKEGPSILRIQQVVRGDSAAYFCASSPDGRNYEQYFGPGTRLTVT.

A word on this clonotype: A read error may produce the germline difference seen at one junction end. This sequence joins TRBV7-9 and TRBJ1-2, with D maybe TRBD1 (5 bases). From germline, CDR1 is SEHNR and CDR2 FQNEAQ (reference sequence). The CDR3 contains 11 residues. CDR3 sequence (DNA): TGCGCCAGCAGCGGAGGGGTTGGCCACACCTTC. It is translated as CASSGGVGHTF.

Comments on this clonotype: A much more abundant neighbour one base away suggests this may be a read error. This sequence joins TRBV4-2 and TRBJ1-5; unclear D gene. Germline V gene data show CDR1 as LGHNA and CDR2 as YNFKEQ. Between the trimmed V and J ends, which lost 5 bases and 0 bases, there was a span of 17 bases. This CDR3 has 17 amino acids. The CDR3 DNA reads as TGTGCCAGCAGCTACGGCCCCATAGCTTATAGCAATCAGCCCCAGCATTTT. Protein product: CASSYGPIAYSNQPQHF.

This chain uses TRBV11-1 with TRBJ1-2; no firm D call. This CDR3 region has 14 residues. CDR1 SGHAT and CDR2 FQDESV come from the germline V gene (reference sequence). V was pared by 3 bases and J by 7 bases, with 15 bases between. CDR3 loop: CASSFTTERGGYTF. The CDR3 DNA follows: TGTGCCAGCAGCTTCACCACAGAGAGAGGTGGCTACACCTTC.

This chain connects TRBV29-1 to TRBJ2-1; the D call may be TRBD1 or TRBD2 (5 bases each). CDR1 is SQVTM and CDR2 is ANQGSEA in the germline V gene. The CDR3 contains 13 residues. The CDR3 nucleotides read TGCAGTGTTAATAGGGGAAAGCGGAATGAGCAGTTCTTC. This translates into CSVNRGKRNEQFF.

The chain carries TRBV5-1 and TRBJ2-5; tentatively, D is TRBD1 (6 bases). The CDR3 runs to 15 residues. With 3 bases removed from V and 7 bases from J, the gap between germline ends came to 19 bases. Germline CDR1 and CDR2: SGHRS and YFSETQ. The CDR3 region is CASSSRGSSEATQYF. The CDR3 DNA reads TGCGCCAGCAGCTCGAGGGGGAGCAGCGAAGCGACCCAGTACTTC.

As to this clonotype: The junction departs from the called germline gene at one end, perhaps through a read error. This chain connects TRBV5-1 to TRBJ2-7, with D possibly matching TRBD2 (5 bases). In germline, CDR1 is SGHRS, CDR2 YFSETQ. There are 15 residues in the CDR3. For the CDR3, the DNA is TGCGCCAGCAGCTTGATAGCGTCGAGCTCCTACGAGCAGCACTTC. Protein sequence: CASSLIASSSYEQHF. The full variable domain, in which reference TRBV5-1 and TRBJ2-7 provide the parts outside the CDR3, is KAGVTQTPRYLIKTRGQQVTLSCSPISGHRSVSWYQQTPGQGLQFLFEYFSETQRNKGNFPGRFSGRQFSNSRSEMNVSTLELGDSALYLCASSLIASSSYEQHFGPGTRLTVT.

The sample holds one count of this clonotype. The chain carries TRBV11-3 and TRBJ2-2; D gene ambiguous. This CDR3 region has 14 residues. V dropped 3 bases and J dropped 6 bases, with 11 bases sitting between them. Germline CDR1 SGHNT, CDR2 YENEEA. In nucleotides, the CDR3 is TGTGCCAGCAGCTTGGCTAGAAGGGCCGGGGAGCTGTTTTTT. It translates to CASSLARRAGELFF.

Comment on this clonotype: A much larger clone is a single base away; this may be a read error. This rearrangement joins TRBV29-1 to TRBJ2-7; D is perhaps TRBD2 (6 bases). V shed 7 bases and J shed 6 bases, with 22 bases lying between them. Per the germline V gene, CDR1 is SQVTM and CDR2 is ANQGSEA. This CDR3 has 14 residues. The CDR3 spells CSAAYGDWSLEQYF. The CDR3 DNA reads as TGCAGCGCGGCCTACGGGGACTGGAGCCTCGAGCAGTACTTC.